Here is one T cell receptor beta chain with its context. This specimen comes from a study of Graves' ophthalmopathy and Graves' hyperthyroidism. Researchers took RNA transcripts and amplified TCR beta CDR3 regions from them. The first-round RT-PCR employed HTBI primers together with the Qiagen OneStep RT-PCR kit. A multiplex PCR was then performed as the second round. MiXCR, run by TCRdb on the multiplex PCR reads, gives a single entry per CDR3 protein. The repertoire consists of roughly 1.1 million distinct CDR3 sequences, with 35% to 40% occurring once and the leading ten covering 8.5% to 14%. The CDR3 sequence is 14 residues long. The ends were cut back, 2 bases at V and 0 bases at J, with 8 bases in the middle. Germline assignment: CDR1 SGHDT and CDR2 YYEEEE. Ages of hyperthyroidism patients ran from 18 to 65, and their diagnoses were new, under 2 months' duration.

The specimen sequenced was peripheral blood or thyroid tissue (not recorded which). This rearrangement joins TRBV5-6 to TRBJ1-1; the D is unclear. This TCR was sampled from an adult man with Graves' hyperthyroidism. The CDR3 DNA is TGTGCCAGCAGCTTTAGTGCCATGAACACTGAAGCTTTCTTT. Protein sequence: CASSFSAMNTEAFF.